This T cell receptor beta chain was observed in a study of blood T cell repertoires in COVID-19. There are 17 residues in the CDR3. Germline assignment: CDR1 LGHNA and CDR2 YNFKEQ. Trimming removed 0 bases from V and 2 bases from J, with 14 bases in between. This clone has just a few counts. Profiled with immunoSEQ multiplex PCR; TCRdb holds only in-frame clones, not every one. The sample holds around 26,000 clones, approximately 78% seen once. The chain joins TRBV4-2 to TRBJ2-1; the D gene is possibly TRBD2 (6 bases). Sequencing was done on a sample of peripheral blood. The TCR sequence derives from a woman aged 70-85 years with COVID-19, enrolled during active disease. The CDR3 bases are TGTGCCAGCAGCCAAGAATGGTGGAGGGGAGCCTACAATGAGCAGTTCTTC. Amino acid sequence: CASSQEWWRGAYNEQFF.